This T cell receptor beta chain was observed in a study of CD8+ T cells in alopecia areata. General observations from the study: Scalp clonality and expanded CD8+ clones among the top 100 were significantly decreased by tofacitinib. Persistence during tofacitinib was seen for many expanded lesional clones in scalp and blood.

RNA was isolated and reverse transcribed to cDNA, the sequencing template. Assay: immunoSEQ multiplex PCR; the TCRdb copy retains only in-frame clones and omits some. The sample has hundreds of thousands of clones; around 65% are singletons. CDR1 and CDR2 (germline): LNHDA, SQIVND (reference sequence). Trimming pared 8 bases from V and 4 bases from J, leaving 17 bases between. CDR3 length equals 14 residues. Sample treatment: oral pan-JAK inhibitor, 5-10 mg twice daily. PBMC-derived CD4+ and CD8+ T cells were sorted. As concerns this clone: Antigen: not known.

V gene TRBV19 combines with J gene TRBJ1-2, with a weak D call TRBD1 (6 bases). The source of this sequence is a human donor with alopecia areata. Material: CD4+ T cells sorted from blood, obtained around week 42, from a patient treated with tofacitinib. CDR3 in amino acids: CASRGTSGIYGYTF. The CDR3 region has the DNA TGTGCCAGTCGTGGGACATCGGGAATCTATGGCTACACCTTC.